Shown below are 10 T cell receptor beta chains from a single sample sequenced in a study of response to subunit inactivated influenza vaccine. TCRdb re-derived calls from the RT-PCR reads in MiXCR, one entry per CDR3 protein. Of about 160,000 distinct CDR3 sequences in the sample, about 11% were seen once. This specimen was non-naive T cells sorted from PBMCs, taken 45 days after vaccination. The receptors were sampled from a man in his fifties or sixties who received an inactivated influenza vaccine.

This clonotype was found a few times. The chain is built from TRBV21-1 and TRBJ1-2; the table's TRBD1 call for D was not verified on the DNA. TRBV21-1 is a listed pseudogene. The CDR3 consists of 14 residues. In DNA, the CDR3 is TGTGCCAGCGGACCATGTGGGGGGGCGGGTGGCTACACCTTC. It specifies CASGPCGGAGGYTF.

In this sample, this clonotype turned up a few times. The chain joins TRBV19 to TRBJ1-6; no reliable D call. CDR1 and CDR2 (germline): LNHDA, SQIVND (reference sequence). This CDR3 region has 15 residues. V lost 3 bases to trimming and J lost 0 bases, with 6 bases between them. DNA of the CDR3: TGTGCCAGTAGTATGCAGAGCTCCTATAATTCACCCCTCCACTTT. It specifies CASSMQSSYNSPLHF.

The chain joins TRBV5-5 to TRBJ2-3; 12 bases agree with TRBD2. Germline values: CDR1 SGHKS, CDR2 YYEKEE (reference sequence). The CDR3 is made up of 16 amino acids. V was pared by 4 bases and J by 2 bases, with 5 bases of the junction left unmatched. CDR3 amino acids: CASSARLAGDTDTQYF. Here the CDR3 DNA reads TGTGCCAGCAGCGCCAGACTAGCGGGGGACACAGATACGCAGTATTTT.

This sequence joins TRBV20-1 and TRBJ2-5, with D unclear. There are 16 residues in the CDR3. Germline CDR1 and CDR2: DFQATT and SNEGSKA (reference sequence). V lost 0 bases to trimming and J lost 1 base, with 15 bases between them. The CDR3 sequence: CSARDLQALRQETQYF. CDR3 DNA: TGCAGTGCTAGAGATTTGCAGGCCCTCCGCCAAGAGACCCAGTACTTC.

This clonotype was counted many times. This chain's CDR3 is CASSSDGTYEQYF. CDR3 sequence (DNA): TGTGCCAGCAGTTCGGACGGAACCTACGAGCAGTACTTC. V gene TRBV12-3 or TRBV12-4 combines with J gene TRBJ2-7; D not certain. V was cut by 4 bases and J by 2 bases, with 9 bases left in between. The CDR3 runs to 13 residues.

The V call is TRBV28, the J call TRBJ1-5, with 7 nucleotides matching TRBD1. Unmatched junction bases numbered 11, after V lost 0 bases and J lost 6 bases. Germline V lookup: CDR1 MDHEN, CDR2 SYDVKM. The CDR3 spans 17 residues. The CDR3 DNA reads TGTGCCAGCAGTTTATGGGGACTGAAGGGGGCAAGTCAGCCCCAGCATTTT. This sequence encodes CASSLWGLKGASQPQHF. Supplemented by reference TRBV28 and TRBJ1-5, the full variable domain reads DVKVTQSSRYLVKRTGEKVFLECVQDMDHENMFWYRQDPGLGLRLIYFSYDVKMKEKGDIPEGYSVSREKKERFSLILESASTNQTSMYLCASSLWGLKGASQPQHFGDGTRLSIL.

This clonotype was seen at least ten times. V gene TRBV25-1 combines with J gene TRBJ1-2; unclear D gene. The V gene lost 6 bases and the J gene lost 2 bases, with 10 bases spanning the gap. The germline V gene has CDR1 MGHDK and CDR2 SYGVNS. The CDR3 totals 13 residues. This CDR3 is CASSFELNYGYTF. In nucleotides, the CDR3 is TGTGCCAGCAGCTTTGAGTTAAACTATGGCTACACCTTC.

This clonotype was observed a single time. The chain links TRBV19 to TRBJ1-1, with D perhaps TRBD1 (5 bases). From germline, CDR1 is LNHDA and CDR2 SQIVND (reference sequence). CDR3 size: 14 residues. The germline V and J ends were trimmed by 5 bases and 10 bases, with 20 bases remaining between them. CDR3 sequence: CASSERTQASGAFF. The CDR3 DNA reads TGTGCCAGTAGTGAGAGAACACAGGCTTCGGGAGCTTTCTTT.

The V and J genes are TRBV6-2 or TRBV6-3 and TRBJ2-7; 9 positions agree with TRBD2. The CDR3 contains 16 residues. Germline V CDR1 and CDR2: MNHEY, SVGEGT. The trim removed 3 bases at V and 2 bases at J, leaving 8 bases unmatched. The DNA of the CDR3 is TGTGCCAGCAGTTATCTTAGCGGGGGACCCGCCTACGAGCAGTACTTC. Residues: CASSYLSGGPAYEQYF.

Ten or more counts support this clonotype. The rearrangement links TRBV2 to TRBJ1-1, with unresolved D. V lost 7 bases and J 1 base, leaving 10 bases between the germline ends. This CDR3 has 13 residues. The germline gives CDR1 SNHLY, CDR2 FYNNEI. Written as DNA, the CDR3 is TGTGCCAGCAAGATGGCCGAGAACACTGAAGCTTTCTTT. It codes for CASKMAENTEAFF.